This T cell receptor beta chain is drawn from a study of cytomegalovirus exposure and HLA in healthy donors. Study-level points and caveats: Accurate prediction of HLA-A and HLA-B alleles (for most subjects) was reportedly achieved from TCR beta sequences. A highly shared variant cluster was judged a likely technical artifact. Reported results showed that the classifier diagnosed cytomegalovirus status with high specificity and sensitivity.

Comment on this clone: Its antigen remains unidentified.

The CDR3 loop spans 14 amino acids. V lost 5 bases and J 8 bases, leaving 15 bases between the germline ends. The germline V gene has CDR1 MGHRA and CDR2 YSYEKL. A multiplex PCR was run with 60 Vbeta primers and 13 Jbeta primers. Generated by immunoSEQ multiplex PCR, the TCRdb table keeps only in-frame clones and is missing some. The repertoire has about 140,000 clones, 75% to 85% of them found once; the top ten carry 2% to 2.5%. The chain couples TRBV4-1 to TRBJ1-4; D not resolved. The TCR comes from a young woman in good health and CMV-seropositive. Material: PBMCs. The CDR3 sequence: CASSGRTVEEKLFF. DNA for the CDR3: TGCGCCAGCAGCGGTAGAACGGTCGAAGAAAAACTGTTTTTT.